The present entry profiles one T cell receptor beta chain with its context. This clone showed up just a few times. Its antigen is still unknown. Base qualities are missing; no much larger clone stands one base away. TCRbeta CDR3 regions were amplified from genomic DNA using the immunoSEQ Assay, a bias-controlled multiplex PCR. The paper's data handling went like this. The number of nucleated cells in each sample was estimated from the amplification of reference gene primers within the assay. To quantify the absolute abundance of each unique TCRbeta CDR3 rearrangement, sequence reads were collapsed and filtered. For each sample, productive Simpson clonality was calculated as the square root of Simpson's diversity index across productive rearrangements. TCRdb limited this immuneACCESS table to in-frame rearrangements with V and J called. A share of clones is missing; checked studies link under half to unresolved V genes, and the rest is unexplained. V and J calls and clone size follow that table, whereas D and trimming were derived from the DNA. For this sample the table gives tens of thousands of clones, of which around three quarters were detected only once. The ten biggest clones cover about a quarter of the sample.

Whole blood was collected in K2EDTA tubes by collaborating institutions according to the institutions' own protocols. For TCRbeta analysis, collaborators shipped samples in one of three forms: frozen whole blood, isolated PBMCs, or DNA extracted from either of those sample types. The CDR3 spans 15 residues, from the cysteine through the phenylalanine. Only CDR3 DNA is held: 45 bases, read in frame from base 1. Via the germline V gene, CDR1 is SGHRS and CDR2 YFSETQ. Trimming takes 3 bases from V and 0 bases from J, and the germline ends sit 10 bases apart. The data derive from a study of blood T cell repertoires in COVID-19 (dated by TCRdb to the early 2020s). Context from the whole study: The collaborator samples originated in the United States, Italy and Spain and spanned the acute and convalescent phases of COVID-19. The material from the prospective study consisted of cDNA or gDNA derived from T cells, B-cell-depleted T cells, or PBMCs. Deeply sampled blood TCRbeta repertoires from subjects exposed to, actively infected with, or recovered from COVID-19 were included in the dataset. The repertoires were released in a freely available public database intended as a resource for research on the immune response to SARS-CoV-2. Samples came from the ongoing ImmuneRACE study (first 160 participants) plus 1,254 subjects from 6 global collaborators. A de-identified subject ID, COVID-19 status, age in years and sex were almost always included in the sample metadata. Where available, HLA class I and class II types were obtained from metadata supplied by the sample provider rather than from assay-based typing.

Overall results and qualifications from the work: The amount of clinical and demographic metadata varied by source and participant and was provided uncurated.

The sample was peripheral blood. The clonotype originates from a man in his sixties with active or convalescent COVID-19. Recombination connected TRBV5-1 to TRBJ2-1; tentative D gene TRBD2, with 5 bases matching. DNA sequence: TGCGCCAGCAGCTGGGAGAGCGCCTCCTACAATGAGCAGTTCTTC. The translation is CASSWESASYNEQFF. With the portions outside the CDR3 filled from the reference TRBV5-1 and TRBJ2-1 genes, the complete variable region becomes KAGVTQTPRYLIKTRGQQVTLSCSPISGHRSVSWYQQTPGQGLQFLFEYFSETQRNKGNFPGRFSGRQFSNSRSEMNVSTLELGDSALYLCASSWESASYNEQFFGPGTRLTVL.